Ten or more counts support the clone carrying this T cell receptor beta chain. Its antigen is not identified. This sample was included in a study of T cell repertoires in cytomegalovirus infection. TCRdb reprocessed the reads via MiXCR and lists one record per CDR3 protein. In the table there are hundreds of thousands of distinct CDR3 sequences, about 42% of which are singletons. The study, taken as a whole, reports: There were HLA-C-restricted CMV-specific TCR beta clonotypes dominating the ex vivo response.

This CDR3 region has 13 residues. Trimming stripped 2 bases from V and 4 bases from J, with 8 bases between. Germline assignment: CDR1 SGHTA and CDR2 FQGTGA. The TCR originated in a human donor in good health (CMV status not recorded). Some clones in this sample may be carry-over from other donors' samples. The genes are TRBV7-3 and TRBJ1-1, with D unresolved. The sequences come from cultured PBMCs, collected from culture after CMV antigen stimulation. CDR3 nucleotide sequence: TGTGCCAGCAGCTTAGGTCTGGGCACTGAAGCTTTCTTT. Its translation: CASSLGLGTEAFF.